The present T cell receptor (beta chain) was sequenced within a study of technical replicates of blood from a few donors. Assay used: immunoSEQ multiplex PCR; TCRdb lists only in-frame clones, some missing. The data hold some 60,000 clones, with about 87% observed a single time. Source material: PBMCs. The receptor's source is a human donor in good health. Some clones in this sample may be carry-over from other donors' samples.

CDR3 protein: CASSQDGGRRQYF. In DNA, the CDR3 is TGCGCCAGCAGCCAAGATGGAGGTCGGAGGCAGTACTTC. V usage is TRBV4-3 and J usage is TRBJ2-7; possible D gene TRBD2, 5 bases. This CDR3 is built from 13 residues. Trimming removed 0 bases at V and 9 bases at J, with 12 bases between. Germline loops: CDR1 LGHNA, CDR2 YSLEER.